This T cell receptor beta chain is from a study of blood T cell repertoires in COVID-19. During active infection, Seattle patients enrolled and were then monitored through disease. Germline V gives CDR1 SQVTM, CDR2 ANQGSEA. The V gene end was trimmed by 4 bases and the J gene end by 11 bases; junction bases not matched to a gene: 7. This CDR3 has 11 amino acids. In the original processing: For nucleated cells, counts were estimated from reference gene primer amplification. Clones were sequenced by immunoSEQ multiplex PCR, and TCRdb holds only the in-frame ones, with some missing. The D gene and trimming were derived from the DNA, and the V and J assignments and clone size from that table. Of about 82,000 clones listed, roughly 78% were seen once; the top ten hold roughly a third.

Sequencing was carried out using peripheral blood. The rearrangement joins TRBV29-1 to TRBJ1-1; TRBD1 aligns across 7 bases. The TCR comes from a man in his sixties with COVID-19, enrolled during active disease. CDR3 DNA: TGCAGCGTTGCCGCAACAGGGGACGCTTTCTTT. It yields the protein CSVAATGDAFF. The whole variable domain, filled in from reference TRBV29-1 and TRBJ1-1, reads SAVISQKPSRDICQRGTSLTIQCQVDSQVTMMFWYRQQPGQSLTLIATANQGSEATYESGFVIDKFPISRPNLTFSTLTVSNMSPEDSSIYLCSVAATGDAFFGQGTRLTVV.